The 12 T cell receptor beta chains reported below all come from one sample, sequenced in a study of T cell responses to AZD1222 COVID-19 vaccine. Data came from immunoSEQ multiplex PCR; TCRdb stores just in-frame clones and leaves some out. This table has 120,000 to 150,000 clones, around 93% appearing once. Sequencing used peripheral blood, obtained on day 0 of AZD1222 vaccination. Receptors were obtained from an adult in good health.

This chain connects TRBV12-5 to TRBJ2-3; 11 nucleotides match TRBD2. This CDR3 has 18 amino acids. Trimming removed 1 base from V and 0 bases from J; junction bases left unmatched: 6. CDR1 is LGHNT and CDR2 is FRNRAP in the germline V gene. This chain's CDR3 is CASGLGLAGSPSTDTQYF. CDR3 DNA: TGTGCTAGTGGTTTGGGACTAGCGGGGTCCCCTAGCACAGATACGCAGTATTTT. Variable domain in full (rest from reference TRBV12-5 and TRBJ2-3): DARVTQTPRHKVTEMGQEVTMRCQPILGHNTVFWYRQTMMQGLELLAYFRNRAPLDDSGMPKDRFSAEMPDATLATLKIQPSEPRDSAVYFCASGLGLAGSPSTDTQYFGPGTRLTVL.

The count of this clone is one. This chain uses TRBV4-2 with TRBJ2-6; D is ambiguous. With 1 base removed from V and 0 bases from J, the gap between germline ends came to 7 bases. The CDR3 is made up of 16 amino acids. Germline values: CDR1 LGHNA, CDR2 YNFKEQ. CDR3 DNA sequence: TGTGCCAGCAGCCAAGGCTCGAACTCTGGGGCCAACGTCCTGACTTTC. It is translated as CASSQGSNSGANVLTF.

The chain combines TRBV7-2 with TRBJ1-1, with D unclear. From germline, CDR1 is SGHTA and CDR2 FQGNSA. The CDR3 runs to 15 residues. V lost 5 bases, J lost 2 bases, and 15 bases lay in between. The CDR3 here is CASSLELRPNTEAFF. The DNA of the CDR3 is TGTGCCAGCAGCCTTGAACTAAGGCCCAACACTGAAGCTTTCTTT.

This chain uses TRBV7-3 with TRBJ2-6, with D maybe TRBD2 (5 bases). The CDR3 has 16 residues. V lost 4 bases and J lost 0, with 10 bases in between. In germline, CDR1 is SGHTA, CDR2 FQGTGA. This chain's CDR3 is CASSYNGGSGANVLTF. Written as DNA, the CDR3 is TGTGCCAGCAGCTATAATGGAGGCTCTGGGGCCAACGTCCTGACTTTC.

V usage is TRBV14 and J usage is TRBJ1-6; TRBD1 matches at 8 bases. Germline V gives CDR1 SGHDN, CDR2 FVKESK. V trimming: 4 bases; J trimming: 7 bases; junction bases outside the gene matches: 9. The CDR3 length is 16 residues. The CDR3 reads CASSPITGGGNSPLHF. The CDR3 DNA sequence: TGTGCCAGCAGCCCAATAACAGGGGGAGGGAATTCACCCCTCCACTTT.

The chain couples TRBV5-1 to TRBJ2-5, with D uncertain. Germline V gene data show CDR1 as SGHRS and CDR2 as YFSETQ. The CDR3 loop spans 13 amino acids. V lost 0 bases and J lost 5, with 8 bases in between. This chain's CDR3 is CASSLVSGETQYF. The CDR3 nucleotides read TGCGCCAGCAGCTTGGTGTCCGGGGAGACCCAGTACTTC. The complete variable domain, with remaining parts taken from reference TRBV5-1 and TRBJ2-5, reads KAGVTQTPRYLIKTRGQQVTLSCSPISGHRSVSWYQQTPGQGLQFLFEYFSETQRNKGNFPGRFSGRQFSNSRSEMNVSTLELGDSALYLCASSLVSGETQYFGPGTRLLVL.

The V call is TRBV6-8, the J call TRBJ1-1; D unresolved. V dropped 5 bases and J dropped 8 bases, with 18 bases sitting between them. Germline V gene data show CDR1 as MNHGY and CDR2 as SAAAGT. The CDR3 totals 14 residues. The CDR3 DNA is TGTGCCAGCAGTCTTGACACACACGTATCAGAAGCTTTCTTT. Translating gives CASSLDTHVSEAFF.

This CDR3 reads CASSLGRVDSPLHF. The CDR3 nucleotides read TGTGCCAGCAGCTTGGGCAGGGTAGATTCACCCCTCCACTTT. This sequence joins TRBV5-5 and TRBJ1-6; D is perhaps TRBD1 (5 bases). The CDR3 covers 14 residues. Trimming pared 0 bases from V and 8 bases from J, leaving 9 bases between. Germline loops: CDR1 SGHKS, CDR2 YYEKEE (reference sequence).

The chain recombines TRBV9 with TRBJ1-3; the D gene is possibly TRBD1 (5 bases). Germline CDR1 SGDLS, CDR2 YYNGEE. V lost 0 bases to trimming and J lost 0 bases, with 13 bases between them. The CDR3 covers 17 residues. For the CDR3, the DNA is TGTGCCAGCAGCGTAGATCGGGACGGTACCTCTGGAAACACCATATATTTT. It encodes CASSVDRDGTSGNTIYF.

This chain connects TRBV2 to TRBJ1-3, with D perhaps matching TRBD1 (5 bases). Germline assignment: CDR1 SNHLY and CDR2 FYNNEI. V lost 8 bases to trimming and J lost 4 bases, with 12 bases between them. The CDR3 spans 13 residues. The CDR3 is CASGGGIGNTIYF. Written as DNA, the CDR3 is TGTGCCAGCGGGGGGGGGATCGGAAACACCATATATTTT.

The chain joins TRBV30 to TRBJ2-1; D ambiguous. Germline lookup yields CDR1 GTSNPN and CDR2 SVGIG (reference sequence). CDR3 length: 16 residues. V was shortened by 3 bases and J by 0 bases, with 15 bases between the two germline ends. CDR3 sequence: CAWRDLRGSSYNEQFF. CDR3 bases: TGTGCCTGGAGGGACCTTCGCGGATCCTCCTACAATGAGCAGTTCTTC.

V is TRBV5-1 and J is TRBJ1-1, with TRBD1 as a possible D gene (6 bases). This CDR3 is built from 15 residues. The germline V and J ends were trimmed by 0 bases and 4 bases, with 13 bases remaining between them. CDR1 SGHRS and CDR2 YFSETQ come from the germline V gene. CDR3 loop: CASSLEGGFRTEAFF. Written as DNA, the CDR3 is TGCGCCAGCAGCTTGGAAGGGGGGTTCCGCACTGAAGCTTTCTTT.